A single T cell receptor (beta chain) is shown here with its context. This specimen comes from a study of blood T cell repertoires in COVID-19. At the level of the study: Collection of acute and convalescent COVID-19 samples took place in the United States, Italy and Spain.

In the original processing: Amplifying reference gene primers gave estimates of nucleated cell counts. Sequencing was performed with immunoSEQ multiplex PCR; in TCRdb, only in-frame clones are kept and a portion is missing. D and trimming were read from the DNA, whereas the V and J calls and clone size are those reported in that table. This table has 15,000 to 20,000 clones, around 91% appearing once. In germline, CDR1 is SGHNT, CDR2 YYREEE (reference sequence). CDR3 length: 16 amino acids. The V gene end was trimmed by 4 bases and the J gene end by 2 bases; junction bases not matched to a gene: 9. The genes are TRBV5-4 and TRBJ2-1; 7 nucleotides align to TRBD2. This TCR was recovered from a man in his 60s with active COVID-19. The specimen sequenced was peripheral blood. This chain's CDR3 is CASSGGAGVTYNEQFF. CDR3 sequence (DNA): TGTGCCAGCAGCGGAGGGGCGGGGGTCACCTACAATGAGCAGTTCTTC.